Listed below are T cell receptor beta chains from one sample, sequenced in a study of shared clonotypes between healthy human individuals. Here immunoSEQ multiplex PCR was the method, and the copy in TCRdb shows in-frame clones only, minus some. The data show roughly 1,500,000 clones, with 95% to 99% seen just once and roughly 0.45% held by the top ten. Material: naive CD4+ T cells sorted from blood. Receptor source: a man aged 25-45 years in good health. Each CDR3 is given with its conserved first and last residue. D genes are given only for firm matches. Clone size appears in some rows only: once, few, many, or a class for an expanded clone.

NA | TRBD2 | TRBJ2-7 | TRBV5-1 | TGCGCCAGCAGCTTGGTTTCTAGCGGGAAACGCGCCACCCCCTACGAGCAGTACTTC | CASSLVSSGKRATPYEQYF
NA | NA | TRBJ2-2 | TRBV11-3 | TGTGCCAGCAGCCCAGAACTAGATTCCGGGGAGCTGTTTTTT | CASSPELDSGELFF
NA | TRBD1 | TRBJ1-2 | TRBV6-1 | TGTGCCAGCAGTGAATCGGACAGGGGGTATCTTGACTATGGCTACACCTTC | CASSESDRGYLDYGYTF
once | TRBD1 | TRBJ1-4 | TRBV2 | TGTGCCAGCAGTGTCGGGGACAGGGAGGATGAAAAACTGTTTTTT | CASSVGDREDEKLFF
NA | NA | TRBJ2-7 | TRBV19 | TGTGCCACCAAGCAAGGGGTTGGAGGGTACGAGCAGTACTTC | CATKQGVGGYEQYF
NA | NA | TRBJ1-2 | TRBV9 | TGTGCCAGCAGCCCCCTACTTGACTATGGCTACACCTTC | CASSPLLDYGYTF
few | TRBD2 | TRBJ2-1 | TRBV6-5 | TGTGCCAGCAAAGGCGGGAGGAGGAATGAGCAGTTCTTC | CASKGGRRNEQFF
NA | TRBD1 | TRBJ2-1 | TRBV16 | TGTGCCAGCAGCCACCCCCAGGGGGCGCGGAATGAGCAGTTCTTC | CASSHPQGARNEQFF
NA | NA | TRBJ1-2 | TRBV4-1 | TGCGCCAGCAGCCGGGCGGTAAACTATGGCTACACCTTC | CASSRAVNYGYTF
NA | NA | TRBJ1-4 | TRBV5-1 | TGCGCCAGCAGCTTGTCCAGGACGGGAGGGGAAAAACTGTTTTTT | CASSLSRTGGEKLFF
NA | NA | TRBJ2-7 | TRBV28 | TGTGCCAGCAGTCTCCAGGGGCGGTCCTACGAGCAGTACTTC | CASSLQGRSYEQYF
NA | NA | TRBJ2-7 | TRBV18 | TGTGCCAGCACCGGCATTTCCTACGAGCAGTACTTC | CASTGISYEQYF
NA | TRBD2 | TRBJ2-5 | TRBV19 | TGTGCCAGTAGTAGGGGACTATTGGAGTCGGAGACCCAGTACTTC | CASSRGLLESETQYF
NA | NA | TRBJ2-6 | TRBV10-3 | TGTGCCATCAGTGAGTCGCGGGTGGCTGGGGCCAACGTCCTGACTTTC | CAISESRVAGANVLTF
once | NA | TRBJ2-2 | TRBV4-1 | TGCGCCAGCAGCCAACGGGACTCGTTGGGGGAGCTGTTTTTT | CASSQRDSLGELFF
NA | TRBD2 | TRBJ2-7 | TRBV5-4 | TGTGCCAGCTCCCATGATCCGGGAGGCTCCTACGAGCAGTACTTC | CASSHDPGGSYEQYF
NA | NA | TRBJ1-1 | TRBV2 | TGTGCCAGCCAGCTCGGGCAAATGAACACTGAAGCTTTCTTT | CASQLGQMNTEAFF
NA | NA | TRBJ2-7 | TRBV27 | TGTGCCAGCAGGCACCCCGGGGGCGAGCAGTACTTC | CASRHPGGEQYF
NA | NA | TRBJ2-1 | TRBV7-2 | TGTGCCAGCAGCTTCAACTCCTACAATGAGCAGTTCTTC | CASSFNSYNEQFF
NA | NA | TRBJ2-7 | TRBV19 | TGTGCCAGTAGTAGGCGGGACAGAACCTACGAGCAGTACTTC | CASSRRDRTYEQYF
NA | NA | TRBJ2-7 | TRBV5-1 | TGCGCCAGCAGCCAGACGGGACCGCCGAATGAGCAGTACTTC | CASSQTGPPNEQYF
NA | NA | TRBJ2-7 | TRBV5-1 | TGCGCCAGCAGCTTTACGGACAGTGCCTACGAGCAGTACTTC | CASSFTDSAYEQYF
NA | NA | TRBJ1-2 | TRBV11-2 | TGTGCCAGCAGCCCTAGGAGGGCGAGTGATGGCTACACCTTC | CASSPRRASDGYTF
NA | TRBD2 | TRBJ2-1 | TRBV19 | TGTGCCAGTAGCAGGACTAGCCCCTCCTACAATGAGCAGTTCTTC | CASSRTSPSYNEQFF
once | NA | TRBJ2-2 | TRBV18 | TGTGCCAGCTCATCGGGCGTCACCGGGGAGCTGTTTTTT | CASSSGVTGELFF
NA | NA | TRBJ1-3 | TRBV13 | TGTGCCAGCAGCTTACAGGGAGCTGGAAACACCATATATTTT | CASSLQGAGNTIYF
NA | NA | TRBJ2-5 | TRBV2 | TGTGCCACCGGTGCGGGCACGTACCAAGAGACCCAGTACTTC | CATGAGTYQETQYF
NA | TRBD2 | TRBJ2-2 | TRBV5-1 | TGCGCCAGCAGCTTGGCCAACCTAGCGGGAGGTGCCACCGGGGAGCTGTTTTTT | CASSLANLAGGATGELFF
NA | NA | TRBJ1-3 | TRBV5-1 | TGCGCCAGCAGACCGACGGGGCAGAGCGGAAACACCATATATTTT | CASRPTGQSGNTIYF
NA | NA | TRBJ2-5 | TRBV13 | TGTGCCAGCAGCTTAGTCCCGGGCAGCATCCAAGAGACCCAGTACTTC | CASSLVPGSIQETQYF